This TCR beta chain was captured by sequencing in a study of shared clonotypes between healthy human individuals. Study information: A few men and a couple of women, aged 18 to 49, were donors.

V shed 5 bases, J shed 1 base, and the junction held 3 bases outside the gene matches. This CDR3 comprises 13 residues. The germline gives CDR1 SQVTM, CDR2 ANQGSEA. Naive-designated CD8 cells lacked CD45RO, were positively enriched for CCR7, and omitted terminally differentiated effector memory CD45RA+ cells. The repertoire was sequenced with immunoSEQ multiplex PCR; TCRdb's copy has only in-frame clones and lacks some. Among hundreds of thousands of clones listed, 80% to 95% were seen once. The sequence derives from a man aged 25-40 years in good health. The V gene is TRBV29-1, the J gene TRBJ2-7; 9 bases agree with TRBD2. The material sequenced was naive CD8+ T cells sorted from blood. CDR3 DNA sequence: TGCAGCGTTTGGGCGGGGGGGTCCTACGAGCAGTACTTC. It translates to CSVWAGGSYEQYF.